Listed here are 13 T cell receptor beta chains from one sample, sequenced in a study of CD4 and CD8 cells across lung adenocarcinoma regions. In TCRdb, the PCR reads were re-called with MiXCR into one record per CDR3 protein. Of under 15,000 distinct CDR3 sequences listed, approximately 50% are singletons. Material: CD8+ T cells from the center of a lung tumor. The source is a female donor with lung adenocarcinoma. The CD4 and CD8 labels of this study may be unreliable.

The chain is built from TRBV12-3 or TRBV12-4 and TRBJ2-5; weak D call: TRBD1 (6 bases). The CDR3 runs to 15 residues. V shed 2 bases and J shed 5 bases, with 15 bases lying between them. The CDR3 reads CASSLPGTQFETQYF. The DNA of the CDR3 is TGTGCCAGCAGTTTACCGGGGACACAGTTCGAGACCCAGTACTTC.

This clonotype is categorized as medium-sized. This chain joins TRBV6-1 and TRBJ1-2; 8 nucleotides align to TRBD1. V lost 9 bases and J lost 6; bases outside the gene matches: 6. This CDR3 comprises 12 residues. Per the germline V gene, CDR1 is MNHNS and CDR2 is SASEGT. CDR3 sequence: CASSGGADGYTF. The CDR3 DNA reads TGTGCCAGTTCAGGGGGCGCGGATGGCTACACCTTC.

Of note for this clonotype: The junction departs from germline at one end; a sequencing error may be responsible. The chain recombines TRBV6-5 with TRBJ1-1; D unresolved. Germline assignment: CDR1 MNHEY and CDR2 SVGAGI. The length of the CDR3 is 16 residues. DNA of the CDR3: TGTGCCAGCAGCTACTACCCCGCCCCGGGTTGGACTGAAGCTTTCTTT. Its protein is CASSYYPAPGWTEAFF.

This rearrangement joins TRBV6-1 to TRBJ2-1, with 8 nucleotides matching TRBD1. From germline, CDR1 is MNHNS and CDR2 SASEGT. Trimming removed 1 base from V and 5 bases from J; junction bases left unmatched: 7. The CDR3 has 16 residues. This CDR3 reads CASSEGVGRGHNEQFF. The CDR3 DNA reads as TGTGCCAGCAGTGAAGGAGTGGGCAGGGGGCACAATGAGCAGTTCTTC.

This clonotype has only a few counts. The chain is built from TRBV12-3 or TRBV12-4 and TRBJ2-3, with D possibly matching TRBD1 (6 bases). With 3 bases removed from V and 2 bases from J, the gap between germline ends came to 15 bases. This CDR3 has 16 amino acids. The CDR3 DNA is TGTGCCAGCAGTTTGGGAACAGGGATTATCACAGATACGCAGTATTTT. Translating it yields CASSLGTGIITDTQYF.

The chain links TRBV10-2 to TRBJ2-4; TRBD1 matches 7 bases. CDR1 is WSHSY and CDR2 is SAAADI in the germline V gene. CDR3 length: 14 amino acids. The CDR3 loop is CRSRGMGAKDMQYF. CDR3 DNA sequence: TGCCGCAGCAGGGGGATGGGGGCCAAAGATATGCAGTACTTC.

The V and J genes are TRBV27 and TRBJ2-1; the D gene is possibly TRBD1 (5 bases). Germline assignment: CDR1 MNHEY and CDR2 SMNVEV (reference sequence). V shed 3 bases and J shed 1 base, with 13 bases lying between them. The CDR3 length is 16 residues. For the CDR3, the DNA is TGTGCCAGCAGTTTCCCCCGGGCAGGGTCCTACAATGAGCAGTTCTTC. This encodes CASSFPRAGSYNEQFF.

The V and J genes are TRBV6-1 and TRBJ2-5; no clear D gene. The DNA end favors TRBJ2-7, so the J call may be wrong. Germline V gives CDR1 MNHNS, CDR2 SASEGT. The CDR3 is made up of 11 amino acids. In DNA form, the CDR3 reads TGTGCCAGCAGTGGGGTGTCCGAGCAGTACTTC. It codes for CASSGVSEQYF.

In nucleotides, the CDR3 is TGCGCCAGCAGTGGACAGCGGGGGGGTTCCTACAATGAGCAGTTCTTC. It encodes CASSGQRGGSYNEQFF. The chain joins TRBV10-1 to TRBJ2-1; 10 bases are a match to TRBD2. The CDR3 has 16 residues. Trimming cost V 4 bases and J 1 base; bases outside gene matches: 4. Germline V gives CDR1 WNHNN, CDR2 SYGVQD (reference sequence).

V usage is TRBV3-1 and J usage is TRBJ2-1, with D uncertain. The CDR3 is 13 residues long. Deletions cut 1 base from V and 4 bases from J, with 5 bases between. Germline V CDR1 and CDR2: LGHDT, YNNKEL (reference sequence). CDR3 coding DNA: TGTGCCAGCAGCCAAGCCCGGTACAATGAGCAGTTCTTC. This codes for CASSQARYNEQFF.

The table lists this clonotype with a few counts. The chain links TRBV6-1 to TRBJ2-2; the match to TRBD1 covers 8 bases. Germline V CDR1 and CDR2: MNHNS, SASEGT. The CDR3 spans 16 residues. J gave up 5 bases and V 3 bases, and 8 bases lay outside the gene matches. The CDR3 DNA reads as TGTGCCAGCAGTGAGAGACGGACAGGGAGGACCGGGGAGCTGTTTTTT. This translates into CASSERRTGRTGELFF.

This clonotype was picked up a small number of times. The DNA of the CDR3 is TGTGCCAGCAGTTACCGTACCACAGGGAGCAATGAGCAGTTCTTC. This sequence encodes CASSYRTTGSNEQFF. The chain has TRBV6-5 and TRBJ2-1, with D tentatively TRBD1 (6 bases). Between the trimmed V and J ends, which lost 2 bases and 6 bases, there was a span of 14 bases. Germline V gene data show CDR1 as MNHEY and CDR2 as SVGAGI. This CDR3 has 15 residues.

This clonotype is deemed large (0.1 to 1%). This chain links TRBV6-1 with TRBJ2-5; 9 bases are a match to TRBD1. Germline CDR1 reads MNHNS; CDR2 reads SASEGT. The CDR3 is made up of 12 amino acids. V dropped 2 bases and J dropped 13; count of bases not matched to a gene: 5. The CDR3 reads CASSEYRTGAYF. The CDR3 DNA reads TGTGCCAGCAGTGAATATCGGACAGGGGCGTACTTC.